This T cell receptor beta chain was sequenced in a study of blood T cell repertoires in COVID-19. Across the whole study: Italy, Spain and the United States were the sources of the convalescent and acute COVID-19 samples.

CDR3 length equals 13 residues. V was trimmed by 5 bases and J by 6 bases, leaving 13 bases between them. Germline loops: CDR1 MNHNY, CDR2 SVGAGI (reference sequence). Using immunoSEQ multiplex PCR, the repertoire was profiled, and TCRdb retains in-frame clones only, with some absent. Of about 240,000 clones listed, approximately 78% are singletons. This clonotype was obtained from an older woman with active or convalescent COVID-19. Sequenced material: peripheral blood. This chain joins TRBV6-6 and TRBJ1-1; D gene ambiguous. CDR3 DNA sequence: TGTGCCAGCAGTATGGAGGCCCCGTCTGAAGCTTTCTTT. Amino acids: CASSMEAPSEAFF.